The 5 T cell receptor beta chains given below trace back to one sample, sequenced in a study of control samples from healthy donors and cancer patients. Sequenced by immunoSEQ multiplex PCR; TCRdb stores in-frame clones only, minus some. The sample carries roughly 150,000 clones, around nine tenths recorded once. The sequenced sample consisted of blood. The receptor source for this set is a man aged 18-30 years in good health.

V gene TRBV27 combines with J gene TRBJ1-6; D might be TRBD1 (5 bases). The CDR3 loop spans 13 amino acids. Germline assignment: CDR1 MNHEY and CDR2 SMNVEV (reference sequence). The V gene lost 3 bases and the J gene lost 8 bases, with 8 bases spanning the gap. In DNA, the CDR3 is TGTGCCAGCAGTTTGGAAGGGGATTCACCCCTCCACTTT. Translation: CASSLEGDSPLHF.

V gene TRBV2 combines with J gene TRBJ2-3, with D perhaps matching TRBD1 (5 bases). The CDR3 is 15 amino acids. V shed 4 bases and J shed 2 bases, with 13 bases lying between them. Germline V gene lookup returns CDR1 SNHLY and CDR2 FYNNEI. CDR3 nucleotide sequence: TGTGCCAGCAGTGGGGGCTACCCCCTCACAGATACGCAGTATTTT. This sequence encodes CASSGGYPLTDTQYF.

The CDR3 sequence: CASGSRDRGFKTQYF. Here the CDR3 DNA reads TGTGCCAGCGGATCCCGGGACAGAGGCTTTAAGACCCAGTACTTC. The V gene is TRBV28, the J gene TRBJ2-5; TRBD1 agrees at 7 bases. Trimming took 8 bases from V and 6 from J; bases not matched to a gene: 15. The CDR3 loop spans 15 amino acids. Germline V lookup: CDR1 MDHEN, CDR2 SYDVKM.

The chain recombines TRBV4-3 with TRBJ2-2, with 13 bases that match TRBD2. J gave up 7 bases and V 1 base, and 6 bases lay outside the gene matches. The CDR3 is made up of 17 amino acids. Looked up from germline, CDR1 is LGHNA and CDR2 is YSLEER. In nucleotides, the CDR3 is TGCGCCAGCAGCCAAGCTACTAGCGGGGGGGCCATCGGGGAGCTGTTTTTT. Translated, it gives CASSQATSGGAIGELFF.

The gene calls are TRBV28 and TRBJ2-3, with D perhaps TRBD2 (6 bases). The V end lost 5 bases, the J end lost 2 bases, and 17 bases lay between the germline ends. The CDR3 covers 16 residues. Germline V gene sequence: CDR1 MDHEN, CDR2 SYDVKM. The CDR3 sequence is CASSHPRGDFTDTQYF. For the CDR3, the DNA is TGTGCCAGCAGTCATCCCCGAGGGGACTTCACAGATACGCAGTATTTT. The complete variable domain, with remaining parts taken from reference TRBV28 and TRBJ2-3, reads DVKVTQSSRYLVKRTGEKVFLECVQDMDHENMFWYRQDPGLGLRLIYFSYDVKMKEKGDIPEGYSVSREKKERFSLILESASTNQTSMYLCASSHPRGDFTDTQYFGPGTRLTVL.